This entry features one T cell receptor beta chain sequence. This sample was included in a study of Ad26.COV2.S vaccination and SARS-CoV-2 variants. Deletions cut 6 bases from V and 6 bases from J, with 12 bases between. The CDR3 runs to 13 residues. Treatment: around 19 received Ad26.COV2.S at low or high dose, single or two shots; about five received placebo; per-sample allocation not given. Samples analyzed were those drawn on day 63 after the first vaccine or placebo injection. Profiled with immunoSEQ multiplex PCR; TCRdb holds only in-frame clones, not every one. The sample has roughly 500,000 clones, roughly 89% seen once.

This receptor was identified in a person aged 18-60 years who received the Ad26.COV2.S COVID-19 vaccine or a placebo. The chain uses TRBV12-3 or TRBV12-4 and TRBJ2-1; D possibly corresponds to TRBD1 (6 bases). Here the sequenced sample was peripheral blood, taken in a trial of Ad26.COV2.S vaccine versus placebo. The CDR3 DNA sequence: TGTGCCAGCAGCCCGAACAGGGCCAATGAGCAGTTCTTC. It translates to CASSPNRANEQFF.